This T cell receptor beta chain was identified in a study of blood T cell repertoires in COVID-19. The CDR3 is 16 residues long. V was cut by 2 bases and J by 2 bases, with 13 bases left in between. In germline, CDR1 is SNHLY, CDR2 FYNNEI. The method was immunoSEQ multiplex PCR; TCRdb's version includes in-frame clones alone and lacks a portion of them. The table shows fewer than 450,000 clones, with around 90% occurring only once. The clonotype was recovered from a woman aged 18-29 years who had recovered from COVID-19. Sequencing input: PBMCs or T cells enriched from blood (not recorded which). This chain connects TRBV2 to TRBJ1-5; D possibly corresponds to TRBD1 (5 bases). CDR3 sequence (DNA): TGTGCCAGCAGTGAAAAGGGGAGGAGTGGCAATCAGCCCCAGCATTTT. Its protein product is CASSEKGRSGNQPQHF.